Sequencing of this T cell receptor beta chain was carried out in a study of cytomegalovirus exposure and HLA in healthy donors. With 60 Vbeta and 13 Jbeta primers, the PCR was carried out. Sequencing was performed with immunoSEQ multiplex PCR; in TCRdb, only in-frame clones are kept and a portion is missing. This repertoire shows roughly 99,000 clones, about 80% found once; its top ten account for approximately 3.3%. This CDR3 region has 15 residues. V was shortened by 4 bases and J by 6 bases, with 16 bases between the two germline ends. Germline CDR1 is PRHDT and CDR2 is FYEKMQ (reference sequence).

Sequenced: PBMCs. The clonotype originates from a male donor in good health and CMV-seropositive. The chain couples TRBV13 to TRBJ1-5, with a possible D match to TRBD1 (6 bases). This CDR3 reads CASSSNRERGQPQHF. The DNA for the CDR3 is TGTGCCAGCAGCTCGAACAGGGAGCGCGGTCAGCCCCAGCATTTT.